The clone carrying this T cell receptor (beta chain) occurred a few times. These data originate in a study of T cell changes during pregnancy in multiple sclerosis. Germline lookup yields CDR1 MNHEY and CDR2 SMNVEV (reference sequence). This CDR3 is built from 13 residues. Trimming cost V 4 bases and J 4 bases, with 11 bases left between them. TCRdb's copy holds only in-frame clones and misses some; the assay was immunoSEQ multiplex PCR. The repertoire consists of about 48,000 clones, with about 90% occurring once and the leading ten covering 1% to 1.5%. This specimen consisted of CD4+ T cells from peripheral blood mononuclear cells, obtained in the second trimester of pregnancy. The genes are TRBV27 and TRBJ2-7; the D gene is possibly TRBD2 (5 bases). The sequence was collected from a female donor with multiple sclerosis, enrolled in a pregnancy study. In DNA, the CDR3 is TGTGCCAGCAGTTCCCCGGAGCGGTACGAGCAGTACTTC. This translates into CASSSPERYEQYF.